This TCR beta chain derives from a study of blood T cell repertoires in COVID-19. V shed 4 bases and J 11 bases; nucleotides not matched to a gene: 11. Germline loops: CDR1 LNHDA, CDR2 SQIVND (reference sequence). The CDR3 contains 14 residues. The method was immunoSEQ multiplex PCR; TCRdb's version includes in-frame clones alone and lacks a portion of them. The sample yields about 82,000 clones, 60% to 80% seen once. This receptor was obtained from a man between 60 and 75 years old with COVID-19, enrolled during active disease. This chain joins TRBV19 and TRBJ1-5; 7 nucleotides match TRBD1. Source material: peripheral blood. CDR3 residues: CASSTQGGVWAQHF. In nucleotides, the CDR3 is TGTGCCAGTAGTACCCAGGGGGGCGTATGGGCCCAGCATTTT.